This is a list of T cell receptor beta chains from one sample in a study of T-cell memory formation after mild COVID-19. TCRdb used MiXCR to reprocess the 5' RACE reads, holding one entry per CDR3 protein. Of 140,000 or so distinct CDR3 sequences listed, over 6% are singletons. Material: PBMCs or a T cell subset sorted from them (not recorded which). The source of these receptors is an adult woman who had mild COVID-19 (a few samples of this study predate the infection). Cell type and time point are not known. CDR3s include the opening cysteine and the closing phenylalanine or tryptophan. Each record gives: clone size, CDR3 length, D gene, J gene, V gene, CDR3 protein, CDR3 DNA. A D gene is named only where the DNA matches it firmly. A row's size may be missing; if present it is once, few, many or a size class.

>many|14|.|TRBJ2-1|TRBV7-9
CASSLTVSPNEQFF
TGTGCCAGCAGCTTAACGGTGTCCCCTAATGAGCAGTTCTTC
>many|14|.|TRBJ2-3|TRBV5-1
CASSLVGDGDTQYF
TGCGCCAGCAGCTTGGTAGGGGACGGGGATACGCAGTATTTT
>many|15|TRBD2|TRBJ2-5|TRBV20-1
CSAPRTSGGQETQYF
TGCAGTGCTCCTCGGACTAGCGGGGGACAAGAGACCCAGTACTTC
>many|14|TRBD2|TRBJ2-7|TRBV7-9
CASSLGLAAGEQYF
TGTGCCAGCAGCTTAGGACTAGCGGCCGGCGAGCAGTACTTC
>.|14|TRBD1|TRBJ2-7|TRBV10-3
CAISGGTGAYEQYF
TGTGCCATCAGTGGGGGGACAGGGGCCTACGAGCAGTACTTC
>many|15|TRBD2|TRBJ2-3|TRBV4-1
CASSLFGEGGDTQYF
TGCGCCAGCAGCTTATTCGGGGAGGGAGGAGATACGCAGTATTTT
>.|16|.|TRBJ2-2|TRBV12-5
CASGLAPGANTGELFF
TGTGCTAGTGGTTTGGCCCCGGGGGCGAACACCGGGGAGCTGTTTTTT
>few|17|TRBD1|TRBJ1-1|TRBV3-1
CASSQPQGQGASPEAFF
TGTGCCAGCAGCCAACCCCAGGGACAGGGGGCGAGTCCTGAAGCTTTCTTT
>many|14|.|TRBJ2-3|TRBV5-1
CASSWVQSTDTQYF
TGCGCCAGCAGCTGGGTTCAGAGCACAGATACGCAGTATTTT
>.|17|TRBD2|TRBJ2-5|TRBV6-2/TRBV6-3
CASSLGLAGVLRETQYF
TGTGCCAGCAGCCTGGGACTAGCGGGAGTCCTGAGAGAGACCCAGTACTTC
>many|14|TRBD1|TRBJ1-1|TRBV18
CASSPGQENTEAFF
TGTGCCAGCTCTCCCGGACAGGAGAACACTGAAGCTTTCTTT
>many|16|TRBD2|TRBJ2-1|TRBV12-3/TRBV12-4
CASIPRTSGLRDEQFF
TGTGCCAGCATTCCACGGACTAGCGGGTTACGGGATGAGCAGTTCTTC
>many|12|.|TRBJ1-3|TRBV5-1
CASSPDRLPIYF
TGCGCCAGCAGCCCGGACAGACTGCCCATATATTTT
>many|19|TRBD2|TRBJ2-1|TRBV5-1
CASSLRSHLAGVGLNEQFF
TGCGCCAGCAGCCTCCGTTCCCATCTAGCGGGAGTCGGGTTGAATGAGCAGTTCTTC
>many|15|.|TRBJ2-7|TRBV6-5
CASSLTRDLSYEQYF
TGTGCCAGCAGTCTCACCCGGGATCTCTCCTACGAGCAGTACTTC
>many|13|.|TRBJ1-1|TRBV7-9
CASSRAGNTEAFF
TGTGCCAGCAGCCGAGCCGGGAACACTGAAGCTTTCTTT
>few|16|.|TRBJ1-3|TRBV25-1
CASSDSPGYPGNTIYF
TGTGCCAGCAGTGACTCACCAGGGTACCCTGGAAACACCATATATTTT
>many|14|TRBD2|TRBJ2-7|TRBV6-6
CASSQLAGGGEQYF
TGTGCCAGCAGTCAACTAGCGGGAGGTGGCGAGCAGTACTTC
>few|14|TRBD1|TRBJ2-1|TRBV19
CASSRQGRGNEQFF
TGTGCCAGTAGCAGACAGGGACGGGGCAATGAGCAGTTCTTC
>many|14|.|TRBJ1-1|TRBV3-1
CASSHIQGNTEAFF
TGTGCCAGCAGCCATATACAGGGGAACACTGAAGCTTTCTTT
>few|15|.|TRBJ2-7|TRBV11-2
CASSPAWGPSYEQYF
TGTGCCAGCAGCCCCGCTTGGGGACCCTCCTACGAGCAGTACTTC
>.|15|TRBD1|TRBJ1-2|TRBV5-4
CASSSGQGADYGYTF
TGTGCCAGCAGCTCGGGACAGGGGGCGGACTATGGCTACACCTTC
>.|16|.|TRBJ2-2|TRBV5-5
CASSEQGGRTIGELFF
TGTGCCAGCAGCGAACAGGGGGGGAGAACAATCGGGGAGCTGTTTTTT
>few|15|.|TRBJ1-6|TRBV10-3
CAISESGGVGSPLHF
TGTGCCATCAGTGAGTCCGGAGGGGTTGGTTCACCCCTCCACTTT
>.|13|.|TRBJ1-5|TRBV19
CASLDRHNQPQHF
TGTGCCAGTCTCGACAGGCACAATCAGCCCCAGCATTTT
>many|13|TRBD1|TRBJ1-5|TRBV7-6
CASSRTGNQPQHF
TGTGCCAGCAGCAGGACAGGGAATCAGCCCCAGCATTTT
>.|11|.|TRBJ1-2|TRBV14
CASSLGSGYTF
TGTGCCAGCAGCCTGGGGTCCGGCTACACCTTC
>many|17|.|TRBJ2-1|TRBV15
CATSRVTRSGPYNEQFF
TGTGCCACCAGCAGAGTAACTAGGTCGGGCCCCTACAATGAGCAGTTCTTC
>few|16|.|TRBJ2-6|TRBV18
CASSLTGGPGANVLTF
TGTGCCAGCTCACTAACCGGGGGGCCTGGGGCCAACGTCCTGACTTTC
>many|16|.|TRBJ2-1|TRBV20-1
CSARDRGHQGGNEQFF
TGCAGTGCTAGAGATCGGGGACACCAAGGCGGCAATGAGCAGTTCTTC
>.|16|.|TRBJ2-1|TRBV24-1
CATSGPGGASYNEQFF
TGTGCCACCAGTGGCCCAGGTGGGGCCTCCTACAATGAGCAGTTCTTC
>.|13|.|TRBJ2-1|TRBV25-1
CASSEYIEAGEFF
TGTGCCAGCAGTGAATATATAGAGGCCGGGGAGTTCTTC
>many|14|TRBD1|TRBJ2-3|TRBV12-3/TRBV12-4
CASRRDRGPDTQYF
TGTGCCAGCAGGAGGGACAGGGGTCCAGATACGCAGTATTTT
>many|15|.|TRBJ2-5|TRBV9
CASSGNPRGQETQYF
TGTGCCAGCAGCGGCAACCCTAGAGGGCAAGAGACCCAGTACTTC
>few|16|TRBD1|TRBJ2-7|TRBV5-4
CASSLRSGRGRVEQYF
TGTGCCAGCAGCTTGCGCTCGGGCAGGGGGCGGGTTGAGCAGTACTTC
>many|15|TRBD2|TRBJ2-1|TRBV5-1
CASSGSSGYYNEQFF
TGCGCCAGCAGCGGATCTAGCGGGTACTACAATGAGCAGTTCTTC
>few|12|.|TRBJ1-5|TRBV6-1
CASSDGWQPQHF
TGTGCCAGCAGTGATGGGTGGCAGCCCCAGCATTTT
>many|14|.|TRBJ1-1|TRBV12-3/TRBV12-4
CASSALAGDTEAFF
TGTGCCAGCAGTGCCCTCGCAGGGGACACTGAAGCTTTCTTT
>.|19|.|TRBJ2-4|TRBV24-1
CATTSGTTNQYGAKNIQYF
TGTGCCACCACCTCCGGGACCACCAACCAGTACGGGGCCAAAAACATTCAGTACTTC
>many|14|.|TRBJ2-5|TRBV5-1
CASSFGQPTETQYF
TGCGCCAGCAGCTTTGGACAGCCCACGGAGACCCAGTACTTC
>many|15|.|TRBJ2-5|TRBV5-4
CASSWGVSPQETQYF
TGTGCCAGCAGCTGGGGTGTCAGCCCCCAAGAGACCCAGTACTTC
>few|14|.|TRBJ1-2|TRBV20-1
CSARELGGRSGYTF
TGCAGTGCTAGAGAGCTGGGAGGTCGTTCGGGCTACACCTTC
>.|15|.|TRBJ2-5|TRBV20-1
CSAREDLTRQETQYF
TGCAGTGCTAGAGAGGACCTTACACGTCAAGAGACCCAGTACTTC
>many|17|.|TRBJ1-6|TRBV24-1
CATSEPGRGEIHSPLHF
TGTGCCACCAGTGAACCCGGTAGGGGGGAAATCCATTCACCCCTCCACTTT
>many|14|.|TRBJ1-5|TRBV29-1
CSVEDPRHGQPQHF
TGCAGCGTTGAAGATCCAAGGCATGGTCAGCCCCAGCATTTT
>.|18|TRBD1|TRBJ1-1|TRBV3-1
CASSQGPRQGRMNTEAFF
TGTGCCAGCAGCCAAGGGCCTCGACAGGGGCGCATGAACACTGAAGCTTTCTTT